This T cell receptor (beta chain) was sequenced in a study of blood T cells in healthy people across ages. Then a second PCR, running about 7 to 11 cycles, was carried out with a sample-barcoded 5' primer and a J-beta primer mix. Each CDR3 protein gets one entry after TCRdb re-called the 5' RACE reads with MiXCR. The sample has around 870,000 distinct CDR3 sequences; about 28% are singletons. Trimming at V came to 4 bases and at J to 9 bases, leaving 9 bases not matched to a gene. CDR3 length: 13 amino acids. Germline loops: CDR1 DFQATT, CDR2 SNEGSKA (reference sequence). This clonotype appeared many times.

Sequencing was performed on blood. The chain recombines TRBV20-1 with TRBJ2-1; TRBD2 matches 7 bases. This TCR came from a woman aged 80 or older in good health. DNA for the CDR3: TGCAGTGCTACCTATATGGGGGGGGGTGAGCAGTTCTTC. As protein: CSATYMGGGEQFF.